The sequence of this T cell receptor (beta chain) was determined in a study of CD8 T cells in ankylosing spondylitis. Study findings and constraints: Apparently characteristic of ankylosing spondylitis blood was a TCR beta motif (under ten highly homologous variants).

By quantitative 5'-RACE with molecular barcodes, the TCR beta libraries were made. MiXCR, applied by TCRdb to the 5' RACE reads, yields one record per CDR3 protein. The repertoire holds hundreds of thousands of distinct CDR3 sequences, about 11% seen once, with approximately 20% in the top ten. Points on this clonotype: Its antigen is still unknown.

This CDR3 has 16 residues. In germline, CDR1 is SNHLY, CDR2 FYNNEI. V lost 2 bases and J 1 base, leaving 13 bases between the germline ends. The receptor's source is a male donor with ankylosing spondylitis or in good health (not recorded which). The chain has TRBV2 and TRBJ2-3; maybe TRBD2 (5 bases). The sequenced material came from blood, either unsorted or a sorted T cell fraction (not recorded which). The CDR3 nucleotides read TGTGCCAGCAGTGAAAGGTCCGGGGTGGGCACAGATACGCAGTATTTT. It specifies CASSERSGVGTDTQYF. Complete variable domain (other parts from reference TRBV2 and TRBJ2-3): EPEVTQTPSHQVTQMGQEVILRCVPISNHLYFYWYRQILGQKVEFLVSFYNNEISEKSEIFDDQFSVERPDGSNFTLKIRSTKLEDSAMYFCASSERSGVGTDTQYFGPGTRLTVL.